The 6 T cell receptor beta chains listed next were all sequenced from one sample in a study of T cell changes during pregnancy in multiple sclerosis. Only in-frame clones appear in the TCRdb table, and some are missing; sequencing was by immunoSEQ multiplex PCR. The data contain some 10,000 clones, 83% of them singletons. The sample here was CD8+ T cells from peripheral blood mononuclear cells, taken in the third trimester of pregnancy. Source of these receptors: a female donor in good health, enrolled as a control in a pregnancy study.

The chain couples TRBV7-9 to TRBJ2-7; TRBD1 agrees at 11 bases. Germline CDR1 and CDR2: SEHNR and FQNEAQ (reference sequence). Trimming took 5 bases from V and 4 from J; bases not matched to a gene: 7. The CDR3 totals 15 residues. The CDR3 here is CASSPAGQGAYEQYF. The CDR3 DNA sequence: TGTGCCAGCAGCCCAGCCGGACAGGGGGCGTACGAGCAGTACTTC.

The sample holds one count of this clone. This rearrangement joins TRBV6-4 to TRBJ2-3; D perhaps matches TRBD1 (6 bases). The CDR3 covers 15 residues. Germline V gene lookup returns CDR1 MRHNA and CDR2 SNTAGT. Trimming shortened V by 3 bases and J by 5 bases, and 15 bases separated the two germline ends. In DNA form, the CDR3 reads TGTGCCAGCAGTGAAGGGCAGGGGTCTGTAGATACGCAGTATTTT. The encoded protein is CASSEGQGSVDTQYF.

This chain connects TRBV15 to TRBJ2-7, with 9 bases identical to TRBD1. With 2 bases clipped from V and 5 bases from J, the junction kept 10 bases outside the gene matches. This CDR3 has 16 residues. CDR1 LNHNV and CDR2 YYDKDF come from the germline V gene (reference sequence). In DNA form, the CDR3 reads TGTGCCACCAGCAGAACTCCGGGACAGGGTATCGACGAGCAGTACTTC. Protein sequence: CATSRTPGQGIDEQYF. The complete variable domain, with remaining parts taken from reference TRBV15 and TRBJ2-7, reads DAMVIQNPRYQVTQFGKPVTLSCSQTLNHNVMYWYQQKSSQAPKLLFHYYDKDFNNEADTPDNFQSRRPNTSFCFLDIRSPGLGDTAMYLCATSRTPGQGIDEQYFGPGTRLTVT.

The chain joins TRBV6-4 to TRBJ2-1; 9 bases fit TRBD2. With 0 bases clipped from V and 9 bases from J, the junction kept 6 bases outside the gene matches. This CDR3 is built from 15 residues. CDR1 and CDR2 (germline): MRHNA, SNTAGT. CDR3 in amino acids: CASSDSAGGNSEQFF. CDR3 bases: TGTGCCAGCAGTGACTCCGCGGGGGGGAACAGTGAGCAGTTCTTC.

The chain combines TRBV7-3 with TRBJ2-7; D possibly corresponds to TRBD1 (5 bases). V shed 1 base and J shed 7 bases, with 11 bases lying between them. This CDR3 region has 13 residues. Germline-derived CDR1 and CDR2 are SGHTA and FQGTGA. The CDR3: CASSLRQGKEQYF. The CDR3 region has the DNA TGTGCCAGCAGCTTAAGGCAGGGCAAGGAGCAGTACTTC. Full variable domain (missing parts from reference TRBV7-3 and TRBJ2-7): GAGVSQTPSNKVTEKGKYVELRCDPISGHTALYWYRQSLGQGPEFLIYFQGTGAADDSGLPNDRFFAVRPEGSVSTLKIQRTERGDSAVYLCASSLRQGKEQYFGPGTRLTVT.

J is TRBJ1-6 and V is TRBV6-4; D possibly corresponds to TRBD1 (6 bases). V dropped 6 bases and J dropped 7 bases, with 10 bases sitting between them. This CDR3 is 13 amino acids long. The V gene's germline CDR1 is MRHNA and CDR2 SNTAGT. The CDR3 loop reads CASSRGDNSPLHF. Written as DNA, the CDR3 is TGTGCCAGCAGCAGGGGTGACAATTCACCCCTCCACTTT.